The next 4 T cell receptor beta chains were all read from a single sample in a study of blood T cell repertoires in COVID-19. Profiled with immunoSEQ multiplex PCR; TCRdb holds only in-frame clones, not every one. The sample records under 200,000 clones, about nine tenths being singletons. The sequenced sample consisted of peripheral blood. These receptor sequences come from a man aged 18 to 35 with COVID-19, enrolled during active disease.

This clone occurred a few times. This sequence joins TRBV18 and TRBJ2-7; D may be TRBD2 (6 bases). With 0 bases removed from V and 7 bases from J, the gap between germline ends came to 13 bases. The CDR3 spans 14 residues. Germline values: CDR1 KGHSH, CDR2 LQKENI. CDR3 coding DNA: TGTGCCAGCTCACCACCGGAGGGCCAGGGTGAGCAGTACTTC. Translating it yields CASSPPEGQGEQYF. Variable domain in full (rest from reference TRBV18 and TRBJ2-7): NAGVMQNPRHLVRRRGQEARLRCSPMKGHSHVYWYRQLPEEGLKFMVYLQKENIIDESGMPKERFSAEFPKEGPSILRIQQVVRGDSAAYFCASSPPEGQGEQYFGPGTRLTVT.

The chain joins TRBV3-1 (or the pseudogene TRBV3-2) to TRBJ2-1, with D maybe TRBD2 (5 bases). V was trimmed by 0 bases and J by 7 bases, leaving 7 bases between them. The germline CDR1 and CDR2 sequences are LGHDT and YNNKEL (reference sequence). This CDR3 spans 13 amino acids. The CDR3 DNA follows: TGTGCCAGCAGCCAAGAATGGAGGAATGAGCAGTTCTTC. Translation: CASSQEWRNEQFF.

The V and J genes are TRBV10-3 and TRBJ1-2, with D uncertain. Germline CDR1 ENHRY, CDR2 SYGVKD. The CDR3 contains 12 residues. V lost 9 bases and J 8 bases, leaving 16 bases between the germline ends. The CDR3 nucleotides are TGTGCCATTCGCCGGGATTTGGACGGCTACACCTTC. As protein: CAIRRDLDGYTF.

This chain uses TRBV13 with TRBJ2-1, with 7 nucleotides matching TRBD1. The V segment lost 5 bases and the J segment 4 bases; nucleotides outside the gene matches: 32. CDR1 PRHDT and CDR2 FYEKMQ come from the germline V gene (reference sequence). The length of the CDR3 is 23 residues. The CDR3 is CASSLRTGGWGQVLWAKYNEQFF. In DNA form, the CDR3 reads TGTGCCAGCAGCCTTCGGACAGGAGGATGGGGCCAGGTCTTATGGGCCAAATACAATGAGCAGTTCTTC.